These 23 T cell receptor beta chains were all obtained from the same sample, sequenced in a study of blood T cell repertoires in COVID-19 (dated by TCRdb to about 2020). The protocol used for the library was the immunoSEQ multiplex PCR assay. This is the immuneACCESS table as TCRdb keeps it, with only in-frame sequences that have V and J called. A part of the clones is gone; compared with another copy, unresolved V genes explain less than half, and the rest is unexplained. Present in this sample are some 95,000 clones, approximately 90% of which were seen just once. The ten biggest clones cover roughly 2.3% of the sample. The sequencing sample was made of peripheral blood. These receptors were collected from a human donor with active COVID-19. The donor label of this sample is uncertain.

V is TRBV6-2 or TRBV6-3 and J is TRBJ1-5, with D hard to call. Trimming stripped 0 bases from V and 0 bases from J, with 6 bases between. This CDR3 has 15 residues. Per germline, CDR1 MNHEY and CDR2 SVGEGT. CDR3 nucleotide sequence: TGTGCCAGCAGTTACTCGTCCCATAGCAATCAGCCCCAGCATTTT. Translating gives CASSYSSHSNQPQHF.

This chain connects TRBV5-5 to TRBJ2-7; 7 nucleotides match TRBD1. This CDR3 contains 14 residues. V shed 0 bases, J shed 3 bases, and the junction held 3 bases outside the gene matches. Germline CDR1 SGHKS, CDR2 YYEKEE (reference sequence). The CDR3, as DNA: TGTGCCAGCAGCTTGGCTCCAGGGGGCTACGAGCAGTACTTC. It encodes CASSLAPGGYEQYF.

The V and J genes are TRBV24-1 and TRBJ2-7; 7 bases align to TRBD2. The V segment lost 12 bases and the J segment 3 bases; nucleotides outside the gene matches: 16. Germline V gene sequence: CDR1 KGHDR, CDR2 SFDVKD. This CDR3 region has 15 residues. CDR3 protein: CAAPVGLGRDYEQYF. The CDR3 DNA sequence: TGTGCCGCACCAGTAGGACTAGGTAGAGACTACGAGCAGTACTTC.

This chain joins TRBV5-1 and TRBJ2-2; D may be TRBD2 (6 bases). Per germline, CDR1 SGHRS and CDR2 YFSETQ. V lost 2 bases, J lost 7 bases, and 9 bases lay in between. The CDR3 covers 13 residues. CDR3 sequence (DNA): TGCGCCAGCAGCTTAGGAGGGGACGGGGAGCTGTTTTTT. Encoded protein: CASSLGGDGELFF.

This sequence joins TRBV6-5 and TRBJ2-5; 7 positions match TRBD1. CDR1 and CDR2 (germline): MNHEY, SVGAGI. V lost 2 bases, J lost 4 bases, and 4 bases stayed unmatched. This CDR3 has 14 amino acids. Written as DNA, the CDR3 is TGTGCCAGCAGTTACGACAGGGTGCGAGAGACCCAGTACTTC. This translates into CASSYDRVRETQYF.

This sequence joins TRBV6-5 and TRBJ2-2; tentative D call: TRBD1 (6 bases). V lost 0 bases and J lost 4, with 12 bases in between. Germline V lookup: CDR1 MNHEY, CDR2 SVGAGI. This CDR3 has 16 residues. CDR3 protein: CASSYSTGRITGELFF. CDR3 nucleotide sequence: TGTGCCAGCAGTTACTCGACAGGCCGAATCACCGGGGAGCTGTTTTTT.

The chain employs TRBV11-2 and TRBJ1-1; D is unclear. The CDR3 contains 13 residues. Germline V CDR1 and CDR2: SGHAT, FQNNGV. Trimming took off 4 bases at V and 7 bases at J, with 13 bases between the two ends. The DNA for the CDR3 is TGTGCCAGCAGCTCCCTAAGCGGTTTTGAAGCTTTCTTT. Its translation is CASSSLSGFEAFF.

The genes are TRBV7-2 and TRBJ2-7; TRBD2 matches 11 bases. V was clipped by 4 bases and J by 4 bases; unmatched bases: 3. CDR1 is SGHTA, CDR2 FQGNSA, per germline. The length of the CDR3 is 14 residues. The CDR3 region has the DNA TGTGCCAGCAGCTATAGCGGGGGGGGTTACGAGCAGTACTTC. The encoded protein is CASSYSGGGYEQYF.

The chain combines TRBV3-1 (or the pseudogene TRBV3-2) with TRBJ1-5, with TRBD1 identical over 10 bases. Germline V lookup: CDR1 LGHDT, CDR2 YNNKEL (reference sequence). V shed 4 bases, J shed 11 bases, and the junction held 14 bases outside the gene matches. The CDR3 has 16 residues. The CDR3 DNA reads TGTGCCAGCAGCCCAGAACCGGGACAGGGGAATCGAGCCCAGCATTTT. Its translation: CASSPEPGQGNRAQHF.

The V gene is TRBV3-1 (or the pseudogene TRBV3-2), the J gene TRBJ2-1, with TRBD2 matching 7 bases. Losses at the gene ends were 2 bases for V and 6 bases for J; bases not matched to a gene: 4. The CDR3 runs to 14 residues. The germline V gene has CDR1 LGHDT and CDR2 YNNKEL (reference sequence). CDR3 sequence: CASSQPASGNEQFF. The CDR3 nucleotides are TGTGCCAGCAGCCAACCCGCTAGCGGCAATGAGCAGTTCTTC.

The chain has TRBV6-5 and TRBJ2-2, with a possible D match to TRBD1 (5 bases). Germline V CDR1 and CDR2: MNHEY, SVGAGI. This CDR3 comprises 16 residues. V gave up 3 bases and J gave up 0 bases, with 11 bases separating them. The CDR3 DNA reads as TGTGCCAGCAGTTATGAATCCAGGGCGAACACCGGGGAGCTGTTTTTT. Amino acids: CASSYESRANTGELFF.

The chain employs TRBV5-1 and TRBJ2-1; 10 bases fit TRBD2. V dropped 0 bases and J dropped 1; count of bases not matched to a gene: 10. CDR1 is SGHRS, CDR2 YFSETQ, per germline. The CDR3 has 19 amino acids. The CDR3, as DNA: TGCGCCAGCAGCTTGGAAGTTGGTAGCGGGGGGTCTTCCTACAATGAGCAGTTCTTC. Translated, it gives CASSLEVGSGGSSYNEQFF.

This clone occurred once. The chain employs TRBV4-2 and TRBJ2-3; 13 bases map to TRBD2. Looked up from germline, CDR1 is LGHNA and CDR2 is YNFKEQ. There are 17 residues in the CDR3. V was pared by 4 bases and J by 6 bases, with 10 bases of the junction left unmatched. This CDR3 is CASSRELAGGPEDTQYF. CDR3 coding DNA: TGTGCCAGCAGCCGAGAACTAGCGGGGGGGCCTGAGGATACGCAGTATTTT.

This clone occurred once. The CDR3 nucleotides are TGTGCCAGCAGGGCTAGGACTAGCGGGGAAGAGACCCAGTACTTC. It specifies CASRARTSGEETQYF. J is TRBJ2-5 and V is TRBV2; 12 bases align to TRBD2. J lost 3 bases, V lost 6 bases, and 5 bases had no gene match. The V gene's germline CDR1 is SNHLY and CDR2 FYNNEI. This CDR3 contains 15 residues. Variable domain in full (rest from reference TRBV2 and TRBJ2-5): EPEVTQTPSHQVTQMGQEVILRCVPISNHLYFYWYRQILGQKVEFLVSFYNNEISEKSEIFDDQFSVERPDGSNFTLKIRSTKLEDSAMYFCASRARTSGEETQYFGPGTRLLVL.

This clone is a singleton in its sample. The J gene is TRBJ1-2, the V gene TRBV5-5; TRBD1 aligns across 9 bases. The germline V gene has CDR1 SGHKS and CDR2 YYEKEE (reference sequence). CDR3 length: 16 amino acids. Trimming removed 5 bases from V and 3 bases from J; junction bases left unmatched: 11. For the CDR3, the DNA is TGTGCCAGCAGACGCCGAGGACAGGGGTTTGACTATGGCTACACCTTC. It translates to CASRRRGQGFDYGYTF.

This chain's CDR3 is CAEGGTGGSPLHF. DNA of the CDR3: TGTGCTGAGGGGGGGACAGGGGGCTCACCCCTCCACTTT. The chain is built from TRBV7-2 and TRBJ1-6, with 12 positions matching TRBD1. This CDR3 spans 13 amino acids. Germline CDR1 reads SGHTA; CDR2 reads FQGNSA. Filled out from reference TRBV7-2 and TRBJ1-6, the complete variable domain reads GAGVSQSPSNKVTEKGKDVELRCDPISGHTALYWYRQSLGQGLEFLIYFQGNSAPDKSGLPSDRFSAERTGGSVSTLTIQRTQQEDSAVYLCAEGGTGGSPLHFGNGTRLTVT.

V and J are TRBV4-1 and TRBJ2-5; D is unclear. Germline CDR1 and CDR2: MGHRA and YSYEKL. Trimming took off 3 bases at V and 3 bases at J, with 5 bases between the two ends. CDR3 length equals 12 residues. This chain's CDR3 is CASSHPEETQYF. The CDR3 DNA reads TGCGCCAGCAGCCACCCAGAAGAGACCCAGTACTTC.

The V gene is TRBV3-1 (or the pseudogene TRBV3-2), the J gene TRBJ2-3; no clear D. Germline loops: CDR1 LGHDT, CDR2 YNNKEL (reference sequence). This CDR3 contains 12 residues. The V gene lost 4 bases and the J gene lost 0 bases, with 2 bases spanning the gap. The CDR3 loop is CASSPSTDTQYF. The CDR3 DNA sequence: TGTGCCAGCAGCCCGAGCACAGATACGCAGTATTTT.

This chain connects TRBV3-1 (or the pseudogene TRBV3-2) to TRBJ2-7, with 11 bases matching TRBD1. This CDR3 has 15 residues. The germline gives CDR1 LGHDT, CDR2 YNNKEL (reference sequence). V lost 6 bases, J lost 4 bases, and 8 bases stayed unmatched. CDR3 residues: CASRRGQGAAYEQYF. The CDR3 DNA is TGTGCCAGCAGACGTGGACAGGGGGCCGCATACGAGCAGTACTTC.

The rearrangement links TRBV5-1 to TRBJ1-3; 8 bases are a match to TRBD1. There are 15 residues in the CDR3. The germline gives CDR1 SGHRS, CDR2 YFSETQ. The ends lost 4 bases at V and 2 bases at J; junction bases unmatched: 5. CDR3 DNA sequence: TGCGCCAGCAGCCCCGGACAGGGCCCTGGAAACACCATATATTTT. Translation gives CASSPGQGPGNTIYF.

The chain combines TRBV11-2 with TRBJ2-3, with D tentatively TRBD2 (5 bases). V lost 8 bases and J lost 2, with 14 bases in between. The germline gives CDR1 SGHAT, CDR2 FQNNGV. The CDR3 covers 14 residues. DNA for the CDR3: TGTGCCAGCCAGAGGGAGCGGACCACAGATACGCAGTATTTT. As protein: CASQRERTTDTQYF.

J is TRBJ2-2 and V is TRBV3-1 (or the pseudogene TRBV3-2); a possible D gene is TRBD2 (6 bases). The CDR3 runs 15 residues. Trimming removed 0 bases from V and 5 bases from J, with 10 bases in between. Germline V CDR1 and CDR2: LGHDT, YNNKEL (reference sequence). The CDR3, as DNA: TGTGCCAGCAGCCAAGAGGTAGCGGATACCGGGGAGCTGTTTTTT. This sequence encodes CASSQEVADTGELFF.

The rearrangement joins TRBV7-8 to TRBJ2-3, with D uncertain. The CDR3 spans 13 residues. Deletions cut 1 base from V and 6 bases from J, with 8 bases between. Looked up from germline, CDR1 is SGHVS and CDR2 is FQNEAQ. The CDR3 spells CASSLGEEDTQYF. The CDR3 DNA follows: TGTGCCAGCAGCTTAGGTGAAGAGGATACGCAGTATTTT.